This T cell receptor (beta chain) originates from a study of T cell responses to AZD1222 COVID-19 vaccine (dated by TCRdb to the early 2020s). Concerning the study at large: A total of 233 trial participants underwent TCR sequencing, of whom 200 to 220 had received two doses of AZD1222 and some 26 had received two doses of the MenACWY control vaccine. Enrollment into the trials was organized by age into subgroups of 18-55, 56-69 and 70-plus years, and those subgroups contained approximately 150, 30 and 60 TCR-sequenced participants, respectively.

The CDR3 regions of human TCRbeta chains were analyzed by immunosequencing. In the paper's pipeline: Repertoire TCRs were checked for matches against a reference library of SARS-CoV-2-specific TCRs that had been generated using the MIRA antigen-specificity platform. Breadth meant the fraction of unique TCRs that were SARS-CoV-2-associated, whereas depth meant the fraction of total T cells that were SARS-CoV-2-associated. Using the MIRA data, every spike-specific TCR was mapped to the spike region that the TCR reacted to and assigned to either a CD4 or a CD8 class. Log10-transformed breadth and depth values were compared by one-way ANOVA with Sidak's multiple comparisons tests. This immuneACCESS table, as held by TCRdb, lists in-frame sequences with V and J called but not all clones. Of the missing ones, under half trace to an unresolved V gene in checked studies; the others have no known cause. V, J and clone size were drawn from that table, and D and trimming were deduced from the DNA. Present in this sample are 150,000 to 170,000 clones, approximately 87% of which were seen just once. 5.5% of the sample is in the top ten clones.

About this clone itself: Its cognate antigen has yet to be identified. No clone much larger than this one lies a single base away; base qualities are absent.

The intended sense of this specimen's time point label: baseline before first vaccination. Reading the label with the study, this specimen's treatment or condition is: meningococcal conjugate vaccine given as trial control. Vaccinee samples were obtained from the UK trials COV001 and COV002, which included a single-blind randomized controlled phase 2/3 trial of AZD1222 (ChAdOx1 nCoV-19) in healthy adults. Trial participant PBMC samples were collected at day 0 and day 28 after the second dose for TCRbeta chain sequencing. What the study reported, not specific to this receptor: Most participants were white British and females outnumbered males, and the authors suggested that clonal diversity may have been underestimated. Conclusions about previously exposed vaccinees were limited because only six AZD1222 recipients were SARS-CoV-2 seropositive at baseline. In the small 56-69-year group, the increase in depth fell short of significance, most likely because of low power. After two AZD1222 doses, spike-specific TCR breadth and depth were significantly higher than at day 0 and than in MenACWY recipients. Reportedly, almost half of the unique spike-specific TCRs recognized epitopes lying outside the regions that are mutated in the B.1.351 and B.1.1.7 variants. Because no day 14 peak-response samples were available, the repertoires could be characterized only after the peak T cell response. CD4 TCRs associated with the vaccine covered the entire spike protein, and the dominant responses were in regions 160-218 and 743-854.

Per the germline V gene, MDHEN is the CDR1 and SYDVKM is the CDR2. The trim is 3 bases for V and 3 bases for J, with a gap of 9 bases between the germline ends. The CDR3 runs 14 amino acids, cysteine and phenylalanine included. Of all the DNA, just the CDR3 is kept, 42 bases in frame from base 1. This sample comprised peripheral blood, obtained on day 0 of MenACWY control vaccination. This receptor was taken from an adult in good health. The chain uses TRBV28 and TRBJ1-5; perhaps TRBD1 is the D gene, with 5 bases matching. The nucleotide sequence reads TGTGCCAGCAGTTTTCCAGGGTACAATCAGCCCCAGCATTTT. Translated, this gives CASSFPGYNQPQHF.